Listed here are 32 T cell receptor beta chains from one sample, sequenced in a study of T cells expressing NK-cell markers. TCRdb re-called the 5' RACE reads; every CDR3 protein appears as one record, without DNA. The listing contains about 410,000 distinct CDR3 sequences. The sample taken for sequencing was blood T cells: a sorted CD56 or NKG2C T cell subset, CD4+ or CD8+ T cells, or bulk PBMC T cells (not recorded which). These TCRs come from a woman aged 45-65 years in good health.

This rearrangement joins TRBV10-3 to TRBJ2-7. There are 15 residues in the CDR3. Germline V gene data show CDR1 as ENHRY and CDR2 as SYGVKD. CDR3 residues: CAIRENQRGFYEQYF.

V gene TRBV10-1 combines with J gene TRBJ2-7. The length of the CDR3 is 13 residues. CDR1 and CDR2 from the germline V gene are WNHNN and SYGVQD (reference sequence). CDR3 loop: CASSESTLGEQYF.

The chain carries TRBV7-4 and TRBJ1-5. The CDR3 contains 14 residues. From germline, CDR1 is SGHVT and CDR2 SQSDAQ. The chain's CDR3 is CASSLHYSNQPQHF.

The CDR3 region is CASSPLRGTTGELFF. This sequence joins TRBV19 and TRBJ2-2; TCRdb's assignment of TRBD1 cannot be checked, as there is no DNA. The CDR3 spans 15 residues. From germline, CDR1 is LNHDA and CDR2 SQIVND (reference sequence).

The rearrangement uses TRBV10-2 and TRBJ2-1; as DNA is missing, the TRBD1 call by TCRdb cannot be tested. The CDR3 sequence is 15 residues long. CDR1 is WSHSY and CDR2 is SAAADI in the germline V gene. This CDR3 reads CASRDRGPRFDEQFF.

The CDR3 spells CASSAGTHEETQYF. This chain links TRBV2 with TRBJ2-5; TCRdb designates TRBD1, a call that cannot be tested without DNA. This CDR3 is 14 amino acids long. Germline CDR1 is SNHLY and CDR2 is FYNNEI.

V usage is TRBV6-6 and J usage is TRBJ1-3. The CDR3 has 13 residues. Germline loops: CDR1 MNHNY, CDR2 SVGAGI (reference sequence). CDR3 sequence reads: CASSSKSGNTIYF.

The chain carries TRBV12-3 or TRBV12-4 and TRBJ1-4. This CDR3 is built from 13 residues. This CDR3 is CASSLSEASKLFF.

The CDR3 region is CASSVELGDIQYF. V gene TRBV9 combines with J gene TRBJ2-4; TCRdb indicates TRBD2, and absent DNA this call remains unverified. In germline, CDR1 is SGDLS, CDR2 YYNGEE. This CDR3 has 13 residues.

The V call is TRBV14, the J call TRBJ1-1; lacking DNA, the TRBD1 call made by TCRdb goes unchecked. The CDR3 extends over 15 amino acids. Per germline, CDR1 SGHDN and CDR2 FVKESK. This chain's CDR3 is CASSRDRGSNTEAFF.

The genes are TRBV25-1 and TRBJ2-1; without DNA, the TCRdb call of TRBD2 cannot be checked. The CDR3 sequence is 14 residues long. Germline V lookup: CDR1 MGHDK, CDR2 SYGVNS. CDR3: CASSEALAGSPQFF.

The chain couples TRBV25-1 to TRBJ1-4; the TCRdb D gene call, TRBD1, has no DNA to confirm it. In germline, CDR1 is MGHDK, CDR2 SYGVNS. This CDR3 is 16 amino acids long. The CDR3 is CASRSGQGPTNEKLFF.

This rearrangement joins TRBV4-1 to TRBJ2-1; TCRdb's D gene call, TRBD1, goes unchecked for lack of DNA. This CDR3 has 13 residues. CDR1 is MGHRA, CDR2 YSYEKL, per germline. CDR3 in amino acids: CASSQGGSYEQFF.

This sequence joins TRBV6-5 and TRBJ2-7; TCRdb's assignment of TRBD2 cannot be checked, as there is no DNA. The germline CDR1 and CDR2 sequences are MNHEY and SVGAGI. The CDR3 loop spans 16 amino acids. CDR3: CASSFRTSGRAWEQYF.

The rearrangement uses TRBV15 and TRBJ2-3; TCRdb outputs TRBD2, but without DNA this stays unchecked. Germline assignment: CDR1 LNHNV and CDR2 YYDKDF (reference sequence). The CDR3 sequence is 17 residues long. The CDR3 reads CATSRDGAGGPLDTQYF.

The chain recombines TRBV27 with TRBJ2-3; TCRdb's D call of TRBD1 is untestable without DNA. The CDR3 has 15 amino acids. CDR1 and CDR2 (germline): MNHEY, SMNVEV (reference sequence). CDR3 amino acids: CASSLNLGGPDTQYF.

The V gene is TRBV24-1, the J gene TRBJ2-2; the TCRdb call, TRBD1, lacks DNA for checking. Germline-derived CDR1 and CDR2 are KGHDR and SFDVKD. The CDR3 has 15 amino acids. CDR3 residues: CATRTGAGDTGELFF.

This chain joins TRBV5-1 and TRBJ2-5. Per germline, CDR1 SGHRS and CDR2 YFSETQ. This CDR3 region has 13 residues. This CDR3 reads CASSPVGKETQYF.

V usage is TRBV20-1 and J usage is TRBJ2-1. CDR3 length: 16 residues. The germline gives CDR1 DFQATT, CDR2 SNEGSKA (reference sequence). CDR3 residues: CSARDHNGSSYNEQFF.

V is TRBV5-6 and J is TRBJ2-5; without DNA, the TCRdb call of TRBD2 cannot be checked. This CDR3 is 18 amino acids long. CDR1 SGHDT and CDR2 YYEEEE come from the germline V gene. The CDR3 sequence is CASSPRLLAGDQGETQYF.

This rearrangement joins TRBV20-1 to TRBJ2-7; TCRdb's D gene call, TRBD2, goes unchecked for lack of DNA. Looked up from germline, CDR1 is DFQATT and CDR2 is SNEGSKA (reference sequence). This CDR3 region has 15 residues. The CDR3 loop reads CSAHPASGSLYEQYF.

Here the CDR3 reads CASSRVAPNTGELFF. The chain uses TRBV2 and TRBJ2-2. This CDR3 is 15 amino acids long. Germline CDR1 reads SNHLY; CDR2 reads FYNNEI.

The chain uses TRBV3-1 and TRBJ1-1. Germline CDR1 is LGHDT and CDR2 is YNNKEL (reference sequence). This CDR3 spans 13 amino acids. CDR3 in amino acids: CASSQVSNTEAFF.

V usage is TRBV12-3 or TRBV12-4 and J usage is TRBJ2-1; the D call from TCRdb, TRBD2, cannot be confirmed without DNA. The CDR3 contains 14 residues. CDR3 protein: CASSLDGLAGEKFF.

The J gene is TRBJ2-7, the V gene TRBV7-8; TCRdb's D call, TRBD2, is unchecked because there is no DNA. Germline CDR1 is SGHVS and CDR2 is FQNEAQ. The CDR3 loop spans 15 amino acids. The CDR3 loop is CASSHRLAGGNEQYF.

The chain combines TRBV6-1 with TRBJ2-2. The CDR3 totals 20 residues. Germline V gene data show CDR1 as MNHNS and CDR2 as SASEGT. The CDR3 sequence is CASSESLWFQAAPNTGELFF.

The chain has TRBV7-9 and TRBJ1-1; TCRdb gives TRBD1 as the D gene, but with no DNA this cannot be confirmed. The length of the CDR3 is 15 residues. Germline V gene lookup returns CDR1 SEHNR and CDR2 FQNEAQ (reference sequence). The CDR3 protein is CASSRGTGPHTEAFF.

The chain combines TRBV4-2 with TRBJ2-1; TCRdb indicates TRBD2, and absent DNA this call remains unverified. CDR1 and CDR2 from the germline V gene are LGHNA and YNFKEQ. The CDR3 covers 17 residues. CDR3 amino acids: CASSQDQRASVYNEQFF.

This chain uses TRBV2 with TRBJ1-2. The CDR3 is 12 residues long. From germline, CDR1 is SNHLY and CDR2 FYNNEI. The CDR3 sequence: CASNFHGDGYTF.

J is TRBJ1-1 and V is TRBV25-1. The CDR3 contains 11 residues. Germline V gives CDR1 MGHDK, CDR2 SYGVNS. The CDR3 region is CASSDSTVAFF.

This rearrangement joins TRBV10-1 to TRBJ2-2; TCRdb returns TRBD1, unconfirmable since there is no DNA. The CDR3 is made up of 17 amino acids. CDR1 is WNHNN, CDR2 SYGVQD, per germline (reference sequence). Here the CDR3 reads CASSESGGQDYTGELFF.

This chain joins TRBV6-4 and TRBJ2-6; absent DNA, TCRdb's TRBD1 call cannot be checked. CDR3 size: 22 residues. The V gene's germline CDR1 is MRHNA and CDR2 SNTAGT. CDR3: CASRAYPGTAGGPSSGANVLTF.